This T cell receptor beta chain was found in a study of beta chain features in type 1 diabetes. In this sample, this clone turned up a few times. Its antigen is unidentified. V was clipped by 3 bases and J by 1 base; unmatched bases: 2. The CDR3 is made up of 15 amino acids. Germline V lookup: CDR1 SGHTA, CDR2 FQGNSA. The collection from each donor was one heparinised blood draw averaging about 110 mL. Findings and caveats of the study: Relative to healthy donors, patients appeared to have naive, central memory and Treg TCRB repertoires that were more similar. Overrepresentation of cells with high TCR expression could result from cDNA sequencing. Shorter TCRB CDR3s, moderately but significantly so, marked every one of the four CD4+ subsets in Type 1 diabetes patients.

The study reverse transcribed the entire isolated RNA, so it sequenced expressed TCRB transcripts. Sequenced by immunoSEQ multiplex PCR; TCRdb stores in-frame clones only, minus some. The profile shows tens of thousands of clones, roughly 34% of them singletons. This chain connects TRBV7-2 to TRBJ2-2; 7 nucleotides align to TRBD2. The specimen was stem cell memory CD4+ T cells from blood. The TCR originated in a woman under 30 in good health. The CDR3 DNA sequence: TGTGCCAGCAGCTTGGGGAGGGTGAACACCGGGGAGCTGTTTTTT. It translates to CASSLGRVNTGELFF.